Listed below are T cell receptor beta chains from one sample, sequenced in a study of cytomegalovirus exposure and HLA in healthy donors. The repertoire was sequenced with immunoSEQ multiplex PCR; TCRdb's copy has only in-frame clones and lacks some. The repertoire holds roughly 110,000 clones, with roughly 83% as singletons. Material: PBMCs. Source of these receptors: a young woman in good health and CMV-seropositive. CDR3s include the opening cysteine and the closing phenylalanine or tryptophan. D genes are given only for firm matches. Clone size is not always given. Where it is, it says once, few, many or a class for expanded clones.

TRBD1	NA	TRBJ1-1	TRBV19	TGTGCCAGTAGTATCTACAGGGGGTGGAGCACTGAAGCTTTCTTT	CASSIYRGWSTEAFF
TRBD2	NA	TRBJ2-1	TRBV5-1	TGCGCCAGCAGCTGGGGACTAGCGGGAGGCTCCTACAATGAGCAGTTCTTC	CASSWGLAGGSYNEQFF
TRBD1	few	TRBJ1-1	TRBV19	TGTGCCTGCAGGGGGCGGACTGAAGCTTTCTTT	CACRGRTEAFF
NA	NA	TRBJ2-7	TRBV5-1	TGCGCCAGCAGGACACAGGGCGAGGGCGAGCAGTACTTC	CASRTQGEGEQYF
TRBD1	NA	TRBJ1-4	TRBV6-5	TGTGCCAGCAGTCGGGACAGGGGCTCCACGAAACTGTTTTTT	CASSRDRGSTKLFF
TRBD2	NA	TRBJ2-1	TRBV7-9	TGTGCCAGCAGCTCGACTAGCGGGAGAAGGCTGGGCTCCTACAATGAGCAGTTCTTC	CASSSTSGRRLGSYNEQFF
NA	NA	TRBJ1-5	TRBV7-8	TGTGCCAGCAGCTTAGGGCCCCATCAGCCCCAGCATTTT	CASSLGPHQPQHF
TRBD2	few	TRBJ2-7	TRBV9	TGTGCCAGCAGCGTTAGCCTAGCGGGTTACGAGCAGTACTTC	CASSVSLAGYEQYF
NA	NA	TRBJ2-1	TRBV6-6	TGTGCCAGCAGTCCGCAAAGGGGTGAGCAGTTCTTC	CASSPQRGEQFF
NA	few	TRBJ2-7	TRBV5-8	TGTGCCAGCAGCCCCGCCGGCAGCACCCGAGGCGGCGAGCAGTACTTC	CASSPAGSTRGGEQYF
TRBD1	NA	TRBJ1-1	TRBV10-3	TGTGCCATCAAAGGCGGGACAGGGCGAGGGAACACTGAAGCTTTCTTT	CAIKGGTGRGNTEAFF
NA	NA	TRBJ2-7	TRBV11-2	TGTGCCAGCAGCTTTGGAAGCGCGTCCTACGAGCAGTACTTC	CASSFGSASYEQYF
TRBD1	NA	TRBJ1-1	TRBV4-2	TGTGCCAGCAGCCAAATTCCTGGACAGGCGAACACTGAAGCTTTCTTT	CASSQIPGQANTEAFF
NA	NA	TRBJ1-2	TRBV27	TGTGCCAGCAGTGAACATAAAGCGTATGGCTACACCTTC	CASSEHKAYGYTF
NA	NA	TRBJ2-3	TRBV5-1	TGCGCCAGCGGCGACAGATTTCTCACAGATACGCAGTATTTT	CASGDRFLTDTQYF
TRBD1	NA	TRBJ1-5	TRBV10-2	TGCGCCAGCAGTACGGGACAGTATAGCAATCAGCCCCAGCATTTT	CASSTGQYSNQPQHF
NA	NA	TRBJ2-4	TRBV4-1	TGCGCCAGCAGCCAACCTGGACAAAGAAACATTCAGTACTTC	CASSQPGQRNIQYF
TRBD1	NA	TRBJ1-1	TRBV12-5	TGTGCTAGTGGTAAGGACAGGACGGACACTGAAGCTTTCTTT	CASGKDRTDTEAFF
NA	NA	TRBJ2-6	TRBV6-5	TGTGCCACCGACCCAGGGTATGGGGCCAACGTCCTGACTTTC	CATDPGYGANVLTF
TRBD1	NA	TRBJ2-7	TRBV7-2	TGTGCCAGCAGCTCCCCTTCGGGGACAGGGAGCTACGAGCAGTACTTC	CASSSPSGTGSYEQYF
NA	NA	TRBJ2-1	TRBV7-9	TGTTCCAGCAGCTACGGCTCCGGAGGATTCTACAATGAGCAGTTCTTC	CSSSYGSGGFYNEQFF
TRBD1	NA	TRBJ1-1	TRBV9	TGTGCCAGCAGCGAAACAGGGGGCCGGACTGAAGCTTTCTTT	CASSETGGRTEAFF
NA	NA	TRBJ2-7	TRBV18	TGTGCCAGCTCACCCGGAGATCCTTACGAGCAGTACTTC	CASSPGDPYEQYF
NA	once	TRBJ2-4	TRBV7-9	TGTGCCAGCAGCTTTCAGAAGGGGATAGAATACATTCAGTACTTC	CASSFQKGIEYIQYF
NA	NA	TRBJ1-4	TRBV5-3	TGTGCCAGAAGCCGAAGTGGAACAGATGAAAAACTGTTTTTT	CARSRSGTDEKLFF
NA	NA	TRBJ2-7	TRBV18	TGTGCCAGCTCACCACCATGGGGCAGGTACGAGCAGTACTTC	CASSPPWGRYEQYF
NA	NA	TRBJ2-5	TRBV15	TGTGCCACCAGCAAGTCGCGGGGTCCTCTGTGGGAGACCCAGTACTTC	CATSKSRGPLWETQYF
TRBD1	NA	TRBJ1-4	TRBV7-9	TGTTCCAGCAGCCAAGGGACAGGGACGAGAGATGAAAAACTGTTTTTT	CSSSQGTGTRDEKLFF
TRBD1	NA	TRBJ1-1	TRBV5-6	TGTGCCAGCAGCTTTCGAAAACGGGACAGGGGGAACACTGAAGCTTTCTTT	CASSFRKRDRGNTEAFF
TRBD1	NA	TRBJ2-7	TRBV7-2	TGTGCCACTCAGGGTAGGGGGACAGGGGGCTACGAGCAGTACTTC	CATQGRGTGGYEQYF
NA	few	TRBJ1-1	TRBV4-1	TGCGCCAGCAGCCAAGATAACCTATTGAGGGGGTATTTCTTT	CASSQDNLLRGYFF
TRBD2	NA	TRBJ2-7	TRBV6-6	TGTGCCAGCAGGGGGGAGACTAGCGGGAGTTACGAGCAGTACTTC	CASRGETSGSYEQYF
TRBD2	NA	TRBJ2-7	TRBV6-5	TGTGCCAGCATCCTAAGGGAGGGCGGGGAGCAGTACTTC	CASILREGGEQYF
NA	NA	TRBJ1-5	TRBV6-1	TGTGCCAGCAGTGAAGAACAGGGTGGGTTTTATAGCAATCAGCCCCAGCATTTT	CASSEEQGGFYSNQPQHF
NA	NA	TRBJ1-4	TRBV5-1	TGCGCCAGCAGCTCGACAGCAACTAATGAAAAACTGTTTTTT	CASSSTATNEKLFF
NA	NA	TRBJ1-5	TRBV7-6	TGTGCCAGCAGCCCCCGCCACGAGAATCAGCCCCAGCATTTT	CASSPRHENQPQHF
TRBD1	NA	TRBJ2-2	TRBV30	TGTGCCTGCCTTGGGACAGGGGCCGGTGCCGGGGAGCTGTTTTTT	CACLGTGAGAGELFF
NA	NA	TRBJ1-2	TRBV6-5	TGTGCCAGCAGACCCGACAGTAACTATGGCTACACCTTC	CASRPDSNYGYTF
NA	few	TRBJ1-4	TRBV5-1	TGCGCCAGCAGCTTGGCAAGACAGAGCGTTAATGAAAAACTGTTTTTT	CASSLARQSVNEKLFF
NA	NA	TRBJ1-1	TRBV5-4	TGTGCCAGCAGCTCGTTTCGTCTCGACACTGAAGCTTTCTTT	CASSSFRLDTEAFF
NA	NA	TRBJ2-7	TRBV13	TGTGCCAGCAGCTCGGGTACTTGGACCTACGAGCAGTACTTC	CASSSGTWTYEQYF
TRBD1	few	TRBJ1-2	TRBV27	TGTGCCAGCAGTTTATTTAAGGGACAGGAGTATGGCTACACCTTC	CASSLFKGQEYGYTF
NA	NA	TRBJ1-1	TRBV11-3	TGTGCCAGCAGCTTTTCAGGGGCCACTGAAGCTTTCTTT	CASSFSGATEAFF
TRBD2	NA	TRBJ2-2	TRBV28	TGTGCCAGCAGTCCTACAGGGACTAGCGGGAGGCTGAACACCGGGGAGCTGTTTTTT	CASSPTGTSGRLNTGELFF
NA	once	TRBJ1-1	TRBV5-4	TGTGCCAGCAGCTTGGGACACTTCATGAACACTGAAGCTTTCTTT	CASSLGHFMNTEAFF
TRBD1	NA	TRBJ2-3	TRBV5-1	TGCGCCAGCCCGGGACAGGGAAAAGATACGCAGTATTTT	CASPGQGKDTQYF
TRBD1	few	TRBJ2-7	TRBV27	TGTGCCAGCAGCAAATGGGACAGGGGCTACGAGCAGTACTTC	CASSKWDRGYEQYF
NA	NA	TRBJ2-7	TRBV21-1	TGTGCCAGCAGCACCCTCCCCCCCGGTACTAGTGGCTACGAGCAGTACTTC	CASSTLPPGTSGYEQYF